Below are 27 T cell receptor beta chains sequenced from a single sample in a study of response to subunit inactivated influenza vaccine. TCRdb reprocessed the RT-PCR reads via MiXCR and lists one record per CDR3 protein. The table has around 750,000 distinct CDR3 sequences, around 21% seen once. The sample here was PBMCs from blood, taken around 5 days after vaccination. The receptors here all came from a man between 45 and 60 years old who received an inactivated influenza vaccine.

This clonotype was counted between two and nine times. The chain has TRBV30 and TRBJ2-7; TRBD2 aligns across 9 bases. Germline V gives CDR1 GTSNPN, CDR2 SVGIG (reference sequence). Losses at the gene ends were 0 bases for V and 2 bases for J; bases not matched to a gene: 2. This CDR3 has 14 residues. CDR3 loop: CAWSVRGRAYEQYF. In nucleotides, the CDR3 is TGTGCCTGGAGTGTACGCGGGAGGGCCTACGAGCAGTACTTC.

This clonotype was recorded once. The rearrangement uses TRBV24-1 and TRBJ2-1; tentatively, D is TRBD2 (5 bases). V gave up 5 bases and J gave up 0 bases, with 13 bases separating them. The CDR3 has 16 amino acids. Germline CDR1 KGHDR, CDR2 SFDVKD. The CDR3 spells CATSGRIGNSYNEQFF. As DNA, the CDR3 is TGTGCCACCAGTGGACGGATCGGGAACTCCTACAATGAGCAGTTCTTC.

This clonotype was detected ten times or more. This rearrangement joins TRBV12-3 or TRBV12-4 to TRBJ1-4; 9 bases are shared with TRBD1. This CDR3 is built from 14 residues. The trim removed 5 bases at V and 15 bases at J, leaving 13 bases unmatched. In DNA form, the CDR3 reads TGTGCCAGCAGTGGCGGGACAGGGTTTCTCCCGTTGTTTTTT. It codes for CASSGGTGFLPLFF.

This clonotype was counted many times. Mismatch with germline at one junction end may stem from a read error. The chain joins TRBV12-3 or TRBV12-4 to TRBJ1-2; the D gene is possibly TRBD1 (6 bases). The length of the CDR3 is 12 residues. Here the CDR3 reads CASSLGGGGYTF. The CDR3 DNA is TGTGCCAGCAGCTTAGGGGGGGGAGGCTACACCTTC.

This clonotype was observed a few times. This chain connects TRBV6-2 or TRBV6-3 to TRBJ2-3; 8 bases align to TRBD1. Trimming cost V 2 bases and J 0 bases; bases outside gene matches: 7. The germline gives CDR1 MNHEY, CDR2 SVGEGT. The CDR3 spans 17 residues. In nucleotides, the CDR3 is TGTGCCAGCAGTTACCGCGGCCGGGACAGGAGCACAGATACGCAGTATTTT. Encoded protein: CASSYRGRDRSTDTQYF.

The chain carries TRBV10-3 and TRBJ2-1; 8 bases fit TRBD1. The V gene end was trimmed by 11 bases and the J gene end by 7 bases; junction bases not matched to a gene: 16. The CDR3 totals 15 residues. CDR1 ENHRY and CDR2 SYGVKD come from the germline V gene. The CDR3 reads CAAGPGGALDNEQFF. The CDR3 DNA sequence: TGTGCCGCAGGGCCAGGGGGCGCGTTGGATAATGAGCAGTTCTTC.

This clonotype was seen more than once but under ten times. The J gene is TRBJ2-7, the V gene TRBV29-1; D possibly corresponds to TRBD2 (6 bases). The V end lost 4 bases, the J end lost 4 bases, and 17 bases lay between the germline ends. The germline gives CDR1 SQVTM, CDR2 ANQGSEA. CDR3 size: 14 residues. CDR3 DNA sequence: TGCAGCGTTGCGGGGGACCCTCCCTTTTACGAGCAGTACTTC. Protein: CSVAGDPPFYEQYF.

The chain links TRBV20-1 to TRBJ2-5; 7 positions match TRBD1. CDR3 length equals 14 residues. V shed 3 bases and J 5 bases; nucleotides not matched to a gene: 9. Germline V gene data show CDR1 as DFQATT and CDR2 as SNEGSKA (reference sequence). The CDR3 nucleotides read TGCAGTGCTAGCAGACAGGGCCTACGGGAGACCCAGTACTTC. It is translated as CSASRQGLRETQYF.

This clonotype was counted only a few times. This chain joins TRBV10-3 and TRBJ2-2; the match to TRBD2 covers 12 bases. V shed 2 bases, J shed 3 bases, and the junction held 1 base outside the gene matches. The length of the CDR3 is 16 residues. Germline CDR1 is ENHRY and CDR2 is SYGVKD. The CDR3 reads CAISERLAGDTGELFF. CDR3 DNA: TGTGCCATCAGTGAGAGACTAGCGGGAGACACCGGGGAGCTGTTTTTT.

This rearrangement joins TRBV28 to TRBJ2-7; D not certain. CDR1 is MDHEN, CDR2 SYDVKM, per germline. With 2 bases removed from V and 6 bases from J, the gap between germline ends came to 5 bases. The CDR3 sequence is 11 residues long. CDR3 residues: CASSLRSEQYF. CDR3 sequence (DNA): TGTGCCAGCAGTTTAAGATCCGAGCAGTACTTC.

This chain's CDR3 is CASSFPQGQGAYEQYF. The CDR3, as DNA: TGTGCCAGCAGCTTCCCTCAGGGACAGGGGGCTTACGAGCAGTACTTC. The genes are TRBV11-2 and TRBJ2-7, with 12 bases fitting TRBD1. The V gene end was trimmed by 3 bases and the J gene end by 4 bases; junction bases not matched to a gene: 7. Per the germline V gene, CDR1 is SGHAT and CDR2 is FQNNGV. CDR3 length: 16 amino acids.

This clonotype was picked up a small number of times. The V call is TRBV12-3 or TRBV12-4, the J call TRBJ2-7; 9 nucleotides agree with TRBD1. CDR3 length: 15 amino acids. The trim removed 3 bases at V and 5 bases at J, leaving 8 bases unmatched. The CDR3 DNA reads as TGTGCCAGCAGTTTTTCGGGACAGGGTTCCAACGAGCAGTACTTC. As protein: CASSFSGQGSNEQYF.

The chain combines TRBV11-2 with TRBJ2-5; 7 nucleotides match TRBD1. In germline, CDR1 is SGHAT, CDR2 FQNNGV. This CDR3 is 15 amino acids long. Trimming took 5 bases from V and 2 from J; bases not matched to a gene: 8. This chain's CDR3 is CASSKGAGPQETQYF. CDR3 nucleotide sequence: TGTGCCAGCAGCAAGGGGGCAGGACCGCAAGAGACCCAGTACTTC.

J is TRBJ2-3 and V is TRBV4-1, with D possibly being TRBD2 (5 bases). The V gene's germline CDR1 is MGHRA and CDR2 YSYEKL. Between the trimmed V and J ends, which lost 3 bases and 0 bases, there was a span of 19 bases. The CDR3 extends over 18 amino acids. Here the CDR3 reads CASSHFPTAGASTDTQYF. In DNA, the CDR3 is TGCGCCAGCAGCCATTTCCCTACGGCGGGTGCTAGCACAGATACGCAGTATTTT.

This clonotype was observed a few times. In nucleotides, the CDR3 is TGTGCCAGCAGTTTTGGGACTAGCGGCCAAGAGACCCAGTACTTC. Its translation: CASSFGTSGQETQYF. The chain employs TRBV12-3 or TRBV12-4 and TRBJ2-5; 11 bases align to TRBD2. Trimming took 3 bases from V and 1 from J; bases not matched to a gene: 1. This CDR3 has 15 residues.

This clonotype was observed at least ten times. V is TRBV4-2 and J is TRBJ2-7, with D unresolved. V lost 2 bases and J 0 bases, leaving 17 bases between the germline ends. Germline V gene data show CDR1 as LGHNA and CDR2 as YNFKEQ. The CDR3 has 17 residues. CDR3: CASSQTQSSFSSYEQYF. CDR3 nucleotide sequence: TGTGCCAGCAGCCAAACCCAGTCGTCTTTCAGCTCCTACGAGCAGTACTTC.

There are a few counts of this clonotype. The chain uses TRBV7-2 and TRBJ2-1; TRBD2 matches at 9 bases. In germline, CDR1 is SGHTA, CDR2 FQGNSA. The CDR3 is 16 residues long. Trimming took 1 base from V and 7 from J; bases not matched to a gene: 8. CDR3 bases: TGTGCCAGCAGCTTAGTGGGCGGGGGGGCCGGAAATGAGCAGTTCTTC. It is translated as CASSLVGGGAGNEQFF. Filled out from reference TRBV7-2 and TRBJ2-1, the complete variable domain reads GAGVSQSPSNKVTEKGKDVELRCDPISGHTALYWYRQSLGQGLEFLIYFQGNSAPDKSGLPSDRFSAERTGGSVSTLTIQRTQQEDSAVYLCASSLVGGGAGNEQFFGPGTRLTVL.

This clonotype was detected only a few times. The gene calls are TRBV29-1 and TRBJ2-7; 9 nucleotides agree with TRBD1. From germline, CDR1 is SQVTM and CDR2 ANQGSEA. There are 14 residues in the CDR3. V trimming: 4 bases; J trimming: 1 base; junction bases outside the gene matches: 5. The CDR3 nucleotides are TGCAGCGTTGGAGGGGACAGGGTGTCCTACGAGCAGTACTTC. It specifies CSVGGDRVSYEQYF.

This chain joins TRBV4-3 and TRBJ2-2; 9 positions agree with TRBD2. The CDR3 has 18 residues. The germline V gene encodes CDR1 LGHNA and CDR2 YSLEER. J lost 0 bases, V lost 0 bases, and 5 bases had no gene match. CDR3 loop: CASSQEPGLAANTGELFF. CDR3 DNA sequence: TGCGCCAGCAGCCAAGAACCGGGACTAGCAGCGAACACCGGGGAGCTGTTTTTT.

This clonotype was observed a few times. V is TRBV6-1 and J is TRBJ2-3, with 10 bases identical to TRBD2. The CDR3 length is 17 residues. Germline CDR1 is MNHNS and CDR2 is SASEGT. J lost 4 bases, V lost 6 bases, and 13 bases had no gene match. The CDR3 DNA reads TGTGCCAGCAGGCCCGGCCCGTCCAGCGGGGGGGCAGATACGCAGTATTTT. Translation: CASRPGPSSGGADTQYF.

The chain has TRBV6-2 or TRBV6-3 and TRBJ1-1; D gene ambiguous. The germline V gene has CDR1 MNHEY and CDR2 SVGEGT. The CDR3 length is 14 residues. Trimming removed 9 bases at V and 3 bases at J, with 17 bases between. In nucleotides, the CDR3 is TGTGCCAGTAGAGCGACATGGAGAGACACTGAAGCTTTCTTT. It codes for CASRATWRDTEAFF.

The V and J genes are TRBV30 and TRBJ2-7; D uncertain. Trimming cost V 5 bases and J 3 bases, with 11 bases left between them. Germline V gene data show CDR1 as GTSNPN and CDR2 as SVGIG (reference sequence). This CDR3 has 12 residues. The CDR3 loop is CAWGPGGYEQYF. The CDR3 DNA is TGTGCCTGGGGCCCCGGCGGCTACGAGCAGTACTTC.

This clonotype was seen only a few times. The chain employs TRBV27 and TRBJ2-7; D tentatively fits TRBD1 or TRBD2 (5 bases each). Trimming shortened V by 2 bases and J by 3 bases, and 14 bases separated the two germline ends. Germline values: CDR1 MNHEY, CDR2 SMNVEV (reference sequence). This CDR3 is built from 15 residues. The DNA for the CDR3 is TGTGCCAGCAGTTTAGGGACGACAAGGGTCTACGAGCAGTACTTC. Amino acid sequence: CASSLGTTRVYEQYF.

The chain uses TRBV7-9 and TRBJ1-2; 8 bases are a match to TRBD1. CDR1 SEHNR and CDR2 FQNEAQ come from the germline V gene (reference sequence). The V segment lost 5 bases and the J segment 6 bases; nucleotides outside the gene matches: 11. The CDR3 consists of 15 residues. The CDR3 DNA sequence: TGTGCCAGCAGCCCCGTTGTTGGGACAGGCGATGGCTACACCTTC. Protein sequence: CASSPVVGTGDGYTF.

About this clonotype itself: Given the absence of the conserved phenylalanine or tryptophan at the CDR3 end, a read error is likely. V and J are TRBV5-6 and TRBJ2-7; weak D call: TRBD1 (6 bases). Germline-derived CDR1 and CDR2 are SGHDT and YYEEEE. Trimming left V 3 bases short and J 2 bases short, with 12 bases between. The CDR3 is 14 residues long. CDR3 amino acids: CASSSTGFPYEQYL. DNA for the CDR3: TGTGCCAGCAGCTCAACAGGGTTCCCCTACGAGCAGTACTTA.

The gene calls are TRBV11-2 and TRBJ2-1; 7 bases are shared with TRBD1. The V gene end was trimmed by 6 bases and the J gene end by 0 bases; junction bases not matched to a gene: 8. The CDR3 totals 16 residues. CDR1 and CDR2 from the germline V gene are SGHAT and FQNNGV. The CDR3 DNA reads TGTGCCAGCAGGACCTCGGGACAGAGCTCCTACAATGAGCAGTTCTTC. Translated: CASRTSGQSSYNEQFF.

This clonotype was seen ten or more times. V and J are TRBV12-3 or TRBV12-4 and TRBJ1-5; 11 nucleotides match TRBD1. This CDR3 is 15 amino acids long. V dropped 6 bases and J dropped 2; count of bases not matched to a gene: 3. DNA for the CDR3: TGTGCCAGCAGCAGGACAGGGGGCGGCAATCAGCCCCAGCATTTT. Translation gives CASSRTGGGNQPQHF.